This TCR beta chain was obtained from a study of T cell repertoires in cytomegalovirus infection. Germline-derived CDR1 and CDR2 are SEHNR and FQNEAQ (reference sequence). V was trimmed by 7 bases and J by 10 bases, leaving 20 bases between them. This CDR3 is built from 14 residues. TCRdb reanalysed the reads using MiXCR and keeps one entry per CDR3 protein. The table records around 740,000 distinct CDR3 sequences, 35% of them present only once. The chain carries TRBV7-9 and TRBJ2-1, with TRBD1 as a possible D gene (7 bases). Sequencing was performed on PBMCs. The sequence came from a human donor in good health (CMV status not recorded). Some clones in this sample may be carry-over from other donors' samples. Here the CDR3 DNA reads TGTGCCAGCACACGTGTCAACAGGGGAGGCGAGCAGTTCTTC. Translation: CASTRVNRGGEQFF.